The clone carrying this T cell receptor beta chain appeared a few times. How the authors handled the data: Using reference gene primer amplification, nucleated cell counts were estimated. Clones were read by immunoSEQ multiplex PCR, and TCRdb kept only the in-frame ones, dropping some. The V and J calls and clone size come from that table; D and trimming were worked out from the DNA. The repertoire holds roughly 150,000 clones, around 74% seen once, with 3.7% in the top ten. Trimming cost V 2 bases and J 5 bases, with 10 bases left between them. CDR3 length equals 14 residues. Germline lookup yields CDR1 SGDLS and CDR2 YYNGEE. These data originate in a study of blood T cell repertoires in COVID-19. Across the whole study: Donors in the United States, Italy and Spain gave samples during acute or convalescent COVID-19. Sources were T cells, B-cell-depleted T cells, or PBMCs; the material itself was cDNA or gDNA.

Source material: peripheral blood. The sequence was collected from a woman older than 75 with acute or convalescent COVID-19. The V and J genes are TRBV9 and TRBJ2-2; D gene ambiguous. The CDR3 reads CASSVSGGTGELFF. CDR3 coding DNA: TGTGCCAGCAGCGTTTCAGGTGGGACCGGGGAGCTGTTTTTT.